A selection of T cell receptor beta chains follows, all from one sample in a study of spatial heterogeneity in lung cancer. TCRdb re-analysed the 5' RACE reads in MiXCR, keeping a single row per CDR3 protein. The data show about 85,000 distinct CDR3 sequences, roughly a fifth seen once. The input for sequencing was PBMCs, taken at surgery. These receptors were collected from a male donor with early-stage non-small cell lung cancer. Both conserved end residues are part of each CDR3. A D gene is named only where the DNA matches it firmly. Rows may omit the clone size; those that give it use once, few, many or a size class.

CDR3 length	V gene	D gene	J gene	clone size	CDR3 DNA	CDR3 protein
16	TRBV18	TRBD2	TRBJ2-1	few	TGTGCCAGCTCACCCGTTGGCGGGAGCTCCTACAATGAGCAGTTCTTC	CASSPVGGSSYNEQFF
14	TRBV29-1	NA	TRBJ2-1	NA	TGCAGCGAGCTTGACGGGGGTACCTACAATGAGCAGTTCTTC	CSELDGGTYNEQFF
12	TRBV20-1	NA	TRBJ2-2	few	TGCAGTGTAGTGCGTAACACCGGGGAGCTGTTTTTT	CSVVRNTGELFF
13	TRBV12-3/TRBV12-4	NA	TRBJ1-1	many	TGTGCCAGCAGTCCCCGGGCAGGGGCTGAAGCTTTCTTT	CASSPRAGAEAFF
17	TRBV28	NA	TRBJ1-5	NA	TGTGCCAGCAGTCCGTACCGCTGGAGTAATAGCAATCAGCCCCAGCATTTT	CASSPYRWSNSNQPQHF
14	TRBV29-1	NA	TRBJ1-1	many	TGCAGCGTTACCTACAGAATGCCCAGCACTGAAGCTTTCTTT	CSVTYRMPSTEAFF
17	TRBV7-2	NA	TRBJ2-5	NA	TGTGCCAGCAGCCCAGGACTGAGCGGTGGGTACCAAGAGACCCAGTACTTC	CASSPGLSGGYQETQYF
16	TRBV24-1	TRBD2	TRBJ2-1	many	TGTGCCACCAGGGGAGCGGGGGGAAAGGGCAACAATGAGCAGTTCTTC	CATRGAGGKGNNEQFF
12	TRBV20-1	NA	TRBJ1-1	few	TGCAGTGCTAACCTGGCGAACACTGAAGCTTTCTTT	CSANLANTEAFF
15	TRBV12-3/TRBV12-4	NA	TRBJ2-1	NA	TGTGCCAGCAGCACCGGGAGTGGACTTTACAATGAGCAGTTCTTC	CASSTGSGLYNEQFF
11	TRBV29-1	NA	TRBJ1-4	NA	TGCAGCGTAACGAGGGGTGAAAAACTGTTTTTT	CSVTRGEKLFF
14	TRBV7-9	NA	TRBJ1-4	NA	TGTGCCAGCAGCGCAGGGACGGACAATGAAAAACTGTTTTTT	CASSAGTDNEKLFF
13	TRBV20-1	TRBD1	TRBJ2-1	NA	TGCAGTGCTAAAAGACAGGGTCGGAATGAGCAGTTCTTC	CSAKRQGRNEQFF
14	TRBV10-3	NA	TRBJ1-1	many	TGTGCCATCAGTGAGGGGAACATGAACACTGAAGCTTTCTTT	CAISEGNMNTEAFF
13	TRBV7-6	NA	TRBJ1-1	many	TGTGCCAGCAGCTTAGCGGTTGGAACTGAAGCTTTCTTT	CASSLAVGTEAFF
14	TRBV5-6	NA	TRBJ2-3	NA	TGTGCCAGCAGCTTGTACGGGAACACAGATACGCAGTATTTT	CASSLYGNTDTQYF
16	TRBV11-1	NA	TRBJ2-3	NA	TGTGCCAGCAGCATCAGTGGGAGGCTCCGCACAGATACGCAGTATTTT	CASSISGRLRTDTQYF
13	TRBV11-1	TRBD1	TRBJ2-7	NA	TGTGCCAGCAGCCTGGACAGGGCGACCGAGCAGTACTTC	CASSLDRATEQYF
17	TRBV5-1	TRBD2	TRBJ2-3	few	TGCGCCAGCAGCTTGGCCCCTAGCGGGAGCTGGGGAGATACGCAGTATTTT	CASSLAPSGSWGDTQYF
15	TRBV2	TRBD1	TRBJ2-7	NA	TGTGCCAGCAGTGAACTCGGGACAGTGGGCTACGAGCAGTACTTC	CASSELGTVGYEQYF
13	TRBV10-3	TRBD1	TRBJ1-1	few	TGTGCCACCGGACAGGGCTTGAACACTGAAGCTTTCTTT	CATGQGLNTEAFF
14	TRBV5-4	NA	TRBJ2-7	NA	TGTGCCAGCAGCTTGGTCAGCGGCTCCTACGAGCAGTACTTC	CASSLVSGSYEQYF
15	TRBV10-2	NA	TRBJ2-1	NA	TGCGCCAGCAGGCGGGGAGACGACTCCTACAATGAGCAGTTCTTC	CASRRGDDSYNEQFF
11	TRBV27	TRBD1	TRBJ2-7	many	TGTGCCAGCAGCAGGGGGCTCGAGCAGTACTTC	CASSRGLEQYF
14	TRBV4-3	NA	TRBJ1-1	few	TGCGCCAGCAGCCAGCTACCCGACAACACTGAAGCTTTCTTT	CASSQLPDNTEAFF
17	TRBV4-1	NA	TRBJ2-2	NA	TGCGCCAGCAGCCAAGATAAGCTAGCAGCGAGCACCGGGGAGCTGTTTTTT	CASSQDKLAASTGELFF
15	TRBV6-8	NA	TRBJ2-7	NA	TGTGCCAACCCCGCCCGGAAGCAGGGGAGGTACGAGCAGTACTTC	CANPARKQGRYEQYF
12	TRBV28	TRBD2	TRBJ2-7	NA	TGTGCCGCTAGCGGGAGTCGGTACGAGCAGTACTTC	CAASGSRYEQYF
16	TRBV6-1	NA	TRBJ1-6	NA	TGTGCCAGCAGTTCGAAGGGGGGGGCCTATAATTCACCCCTCCACTTT	CASSSKGGAYNSPLHF
16	TRBV25-1	TRBD1	TRBJ1-5	few	TGTGCCAGCAGTGAAGCGGGGGCCAGGGGGAATCAGCCCCAGCATTTT	CASSEAGARGNQPQHF
14	TRBV11-1	NA	TRBJ2-5	NA	TGTGCCAGCAGCTTTGGGGTGCTCCAAGAGACCCAGTACTTC	CASSFGVLQETQYF
14	TRBV6-2/TRBV6-3	NA	TRBJ2-3	NA	TGTGCCAGCAGTAAGGAGGGGGCCACAGATACGCAGTATTTT	CASSKEGATDTQYF
15	TRBV27	NA	TRBJ1-6	few	TGTGCCAGCAGTTGGTCCGGGCCGGATAATTCACCCCTCCACTTT	CASSWSGPDNSPLHF
12	TRBV7-2	NA	TRBJ2-3	NA	TGTGCCAGCAGCTTATATTCAGATACGCAGTATTTT	CASSLYSDTQYF
15	TRBV7-7	TRBD1	TRBJ2-7	many	TGTGCTAGCAGCTTAGCCCCCGGGACAGTCTACGAGCAGTACTTC	CASSLAPGTVYEQYF
12	TRBV27	NA	TRBJ1-6	many	TGTGCCAGCAGTTTCCGTAATTCACCCCTCCACTTT	CASSFRNSPLHF
16	TRBV27	TRBD2	TRBJ2-2	NA	TGTGCCAGCAGCAACTGGGGGGGGGCGAACACCGGGGAGCTGTTTTTT	CASSNWGGANTGELFF
17	TRBV24-1	NA	TRBJ1-3	few	TGTGCCACCAGTGATGGAGGTCACGGGGGAACTGGAAACACCATATATTTT	CATSDGGHGGTGNTIYF
14	TRBV12-3/TRBV12-4	TRBD1	TRBJ1-4	NA	TGTGCCAGCAGCTCAACAGGGGGCATCGAAAAACTGTTTTTT	CASSSTGGIEKLFF
13	TRBV15	NA	TRBJ1-1	many	TGTGCCACCTCCCCCACGCTGAACACTGAAGCTTTCTTT	CATSPTLNTEAFF
15	TRBV11-2	NA	TRBJ2-2	medium-sized	TGTGCCAGCAGCCTAACCGGGACCAACACCGGGGAGCTGTTTTTT	CASSLTGTNTGELFF
15	TRBV5-1	NA	TRBJ2-7	NA	TGCGCCAGCAGCTACGTTCCGGCGACAGGAGACGAGCAGTACTTC	CASSYVPATGDEQYF
15	TRBV19	NA	TRBJ1-3	few	TGTGCCAGTAGTCACAATGGAGGCGCTGGAAACACCATATATTTT	CASSHNGGAGNTIYF
15	TRBV9	NA	TRBJ2-1	NA	TGTGCCAGCAGCGTAGAGGGAGCATCCTACAATGAGCAGTTCTTC	CASSVEGASYNEQFF
14	TRBV10-3	TRBD1	TRBJ2-3	NA	TGTGCCATCAGTCTACAGGGGGGCGCAGATACGCAGTATTTT	CAISLQGGADTQYF